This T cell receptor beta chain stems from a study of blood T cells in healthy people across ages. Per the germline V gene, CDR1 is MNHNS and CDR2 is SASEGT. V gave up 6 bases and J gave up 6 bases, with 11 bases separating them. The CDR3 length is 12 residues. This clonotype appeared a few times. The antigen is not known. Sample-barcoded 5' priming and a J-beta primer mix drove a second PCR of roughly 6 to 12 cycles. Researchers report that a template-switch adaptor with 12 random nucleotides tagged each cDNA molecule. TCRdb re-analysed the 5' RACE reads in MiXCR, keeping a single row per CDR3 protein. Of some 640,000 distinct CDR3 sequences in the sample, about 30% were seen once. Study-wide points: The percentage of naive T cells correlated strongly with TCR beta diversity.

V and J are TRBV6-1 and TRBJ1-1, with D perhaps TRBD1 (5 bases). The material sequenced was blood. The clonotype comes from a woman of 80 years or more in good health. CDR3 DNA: TGTGCCAGCAGCCCCGGGACCTCTGAAGCTTTCTTT. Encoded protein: CASSPGTSEAFF.